This TCR beta chain was sequenced during a study of T cells expressing NK-cell markers. Turning to the study itself: The sequencing cohort of eight donors included seven HCMV-seropositive individuals and one seronegative individual.

TCRdb derives one entry per CDR3 protein from the 5' RACE reads, leaving out DNA. The sample includes around 550,000 distinct CDR3 sequences. Germline V gene sequence: CDR1 MGHDK, CDR2 SYGVNS. This CDR3 contains 15 residues. The V call is TRBV25-1, the J call TRBJ2-1; TCRdb proposes TRBD2, but this gene call is untestable without DNA. The sequencing sample was made of blood T cells: a sorted CD56 or NKG2C T cell subset, CD4+ or CD8+ T cells, or bulk PBMC T cells (not recorded which). The clonotype comes from a man aged 18 to 30 in good health. CDR3 residues: CASTRLAGVDNEQFF.